This TCR beta chain appears in the sequencing data of a study of shared clonotypes between healthy human individuals. At the level of the study: Donors had three CD4 naive, three CD4 memory, two CD8 naive and one CD8 memory plate apiece. Study conclusions and caveats: Generally, naive subsets came out with larger estimated richness than memory subsets.

Sequencing was at deep level. Measured with immunoSEQ multiplex PCR; TCRdb has only the in-frame clones, and not every one. The sample holds fewer than 1 million clones, around 96% seen once. As for this clone: Its target is not known.

In the naive CD8 group, cells lacked CD45RO and were positively selected for CCR7, so terminally differentiated effector memory CD45RA+ cells were left out. Looked up from germline, CDR1 is SGDLS and CDR2 is YYNGEE. This CDR3 region has 13 residues. V dropped 4 bases and J dropped 12 bases, with 19 bases sitting between them. This rearrangement joins TRBV9 to TRBJ1-1; D is possibly TRBD1 (6 bases). This sequence was found in a young man in good health. The sample was naive CD8+ T cells sorted from blood. CDR3 coding DNA: TGTGCCAGCAGCCCAGTGGGGGCTGGTCGCCCTTTCTTT. It specifies CASSPVGAGRPFF.